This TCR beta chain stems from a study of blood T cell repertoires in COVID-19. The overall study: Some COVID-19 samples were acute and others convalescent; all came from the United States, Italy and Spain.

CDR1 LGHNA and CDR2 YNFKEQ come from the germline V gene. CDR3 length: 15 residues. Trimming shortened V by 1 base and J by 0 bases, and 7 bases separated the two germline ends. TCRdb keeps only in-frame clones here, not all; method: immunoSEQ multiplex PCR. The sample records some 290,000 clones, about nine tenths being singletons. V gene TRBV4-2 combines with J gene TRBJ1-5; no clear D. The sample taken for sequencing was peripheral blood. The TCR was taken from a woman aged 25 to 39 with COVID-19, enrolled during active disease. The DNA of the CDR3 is TGTGCCAGCAGCCAAGGGCAATATAGCAATCAGCCCCAGCATTTT. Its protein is CASSQGQYSNQPQHF.